One T cell receptor beta chain is described in this entry. The antigen is unknown. Repertoires were generated with immunoSEQ multiplex PCR, while TCRdb's copy carries only in-frame clones and drops some. Of 20,000 to 30,000 clones in the sample, almost 80% were seen once. The data were obtained in a study of OX40 agonist ivuxolimab in advanced cancers. Points from the study as a whole: Certain nonresponding patients likewise had low normalized T-cell clonal expansion.

Germline V CDR1 and CDR2: MGHRA, YSYEKL. The V and J ends lost 1 base and 1 base respectively, with 7 bases between them. The CDR3 sequence is 14 residues long. This sequence was found in an adult with an advanced solid tumor such as melanoma, head and neck, liver or kidney cancer. Sequences were derived from CD4+ or CD8+ T cells sorted from blood, sampled in a trial of the OX40 agonist ivuxolimab. The chain joins TRBV4-1 to TRBJ1-1; D is ambiguous. For the CDR3, the DNA is TGCGCCAGCAGCCAAGCTCAGAGGAACACTGAAGCTTTCTTT. It translates to CASSQAQRNTEAFF.